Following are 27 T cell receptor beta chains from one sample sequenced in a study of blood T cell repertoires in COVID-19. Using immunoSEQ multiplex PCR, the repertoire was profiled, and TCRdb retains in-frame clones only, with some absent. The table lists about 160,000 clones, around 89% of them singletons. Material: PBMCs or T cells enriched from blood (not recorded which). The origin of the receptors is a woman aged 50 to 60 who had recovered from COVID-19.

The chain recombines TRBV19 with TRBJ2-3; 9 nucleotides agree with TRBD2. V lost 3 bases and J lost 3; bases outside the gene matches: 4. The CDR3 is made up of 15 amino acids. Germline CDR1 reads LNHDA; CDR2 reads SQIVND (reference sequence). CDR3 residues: CASSMGRGGTDTQYF. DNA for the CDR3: TGTGCCAGTAGTATGGGGCGGGGGGGAACAGATACGCAGTATTTT.

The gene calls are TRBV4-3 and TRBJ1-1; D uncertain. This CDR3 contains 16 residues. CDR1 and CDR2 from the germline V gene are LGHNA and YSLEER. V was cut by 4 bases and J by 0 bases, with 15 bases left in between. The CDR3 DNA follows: TGCGCCAGCAGCCCCGCCCCCGGTAGCATGAACACTGAAGCTTTCTTT. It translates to CASSPAPGSMNTEAFF.

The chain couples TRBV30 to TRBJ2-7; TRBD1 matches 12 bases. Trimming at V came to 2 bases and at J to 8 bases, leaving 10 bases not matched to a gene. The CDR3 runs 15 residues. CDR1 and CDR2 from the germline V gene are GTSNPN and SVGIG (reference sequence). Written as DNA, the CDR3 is TGTGCCTGGAGTCCGGGGGGGACAGGGGGCGCAAAGCAGTACTTC. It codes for CAWSPGGTGGAKQYF.

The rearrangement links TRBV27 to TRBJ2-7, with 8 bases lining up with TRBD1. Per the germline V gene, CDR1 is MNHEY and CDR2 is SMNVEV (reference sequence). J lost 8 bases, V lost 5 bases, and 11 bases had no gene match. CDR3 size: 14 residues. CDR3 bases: TGTGCCAGCAGTACCCGGGACAGGTCTTTGAAGCAGTACTTC. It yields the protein CASSTRDRSLKQYF.

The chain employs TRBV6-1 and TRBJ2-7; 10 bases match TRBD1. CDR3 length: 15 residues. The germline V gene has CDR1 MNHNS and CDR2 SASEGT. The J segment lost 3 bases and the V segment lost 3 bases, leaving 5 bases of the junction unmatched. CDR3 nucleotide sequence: TGTGCCAGCAGTGAGGGGACAGGGGCCTTCTACGAGCAGTACTTC. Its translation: CASSEGTGAFYEQYF.

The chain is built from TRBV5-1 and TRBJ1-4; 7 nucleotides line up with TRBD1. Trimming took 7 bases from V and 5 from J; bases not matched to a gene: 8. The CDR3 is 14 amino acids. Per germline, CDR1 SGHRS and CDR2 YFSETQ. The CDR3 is CASSTTGSNEKLFF. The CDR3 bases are TGCGCCAGCTCCACGACAGGGTCAAATGAAAAACTGTTTTTT.

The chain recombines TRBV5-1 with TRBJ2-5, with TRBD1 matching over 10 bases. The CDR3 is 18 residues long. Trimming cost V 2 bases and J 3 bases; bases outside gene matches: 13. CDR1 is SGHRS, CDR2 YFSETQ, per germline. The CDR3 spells CASSLAPGQGPQKETQYF. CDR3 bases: TGCGCCAGCAGCTTAGCACCGGGACAGGGGCCCCAGAAAGAGACCCAGTACTTC.

The DNA for the CDR3 is TGCGCCAGCAGCTTGACTCGGAGGACTGAAGCTTTCTTT. Translated: CASSLTRRTEAFF. The rearrangement links TRBV5-1 to TRBJ1-1; D call uncertain. The CDR3 is made up of 13 amino acids. Trimming took off 1 base at V and 5 bases at J, with 9 bases between the two ends. Germline CDR1 reads SGHRS; CDR2 reads YFSETQ.

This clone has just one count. The CDR3 nucleotides read TGTGCCAGCAGCTTGGTAGGGGGTAACACCGGGGAGCTGTTTTTT. It codes for CASSLVGGNTGELFF. The J gene is TRBJ2-2, the V gene TRBV5-6, with a possible D match to TRBD1 (6 bases). This CDR3 is built from 15 residues. From germline, CDR1 is SGHDT and CDR2 YYEEEE. V was trimmed by 0 bases and J by 2 bases, leaving 8 bases between them.

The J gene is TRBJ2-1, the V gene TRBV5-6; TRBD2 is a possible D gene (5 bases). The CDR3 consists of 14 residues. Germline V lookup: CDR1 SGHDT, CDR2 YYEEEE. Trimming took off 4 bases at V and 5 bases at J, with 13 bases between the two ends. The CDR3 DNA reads TGTGCCAGCAGCCGGCCGGGCGGGCACAATGAGCAGTTCTTC. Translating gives CASSRPGGHNEQFF. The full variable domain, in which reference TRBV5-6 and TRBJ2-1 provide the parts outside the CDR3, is DAGVTQSPTHLIKTRGQQVTLRCSPKSGHDTVSWYQQALGQGPQFIFQYYEEEERQRGNFPDRFSGHQFPNYSSELNVNALLLGDSALYLCASSRPGGHNEQFFGPGTRLTVL.

CDR3 DNA sequence: TGTGCCAGCAGCTTAGAAGAGGTTGAGAAGCTAACTTTCTTT. As protein: CASSLEEVEKLTFF. The chain recombines TRBV11-3 with TRBJ1-1; D not resolved. The CDR3 covers 14 residues. Per germline, CDR1 SGHNT and CDR2 YENEEA. V lost 0 bases and J lost 12, with 17 bases in between.

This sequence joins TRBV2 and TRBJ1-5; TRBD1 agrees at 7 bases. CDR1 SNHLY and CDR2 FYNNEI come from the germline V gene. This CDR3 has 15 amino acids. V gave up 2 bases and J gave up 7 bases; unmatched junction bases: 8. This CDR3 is CASSEIGGRTQPQHF. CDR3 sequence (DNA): TGTGCCAGCAGTGAAATAGGGGGCAGAACCCAGCCCCAGCATTTT.

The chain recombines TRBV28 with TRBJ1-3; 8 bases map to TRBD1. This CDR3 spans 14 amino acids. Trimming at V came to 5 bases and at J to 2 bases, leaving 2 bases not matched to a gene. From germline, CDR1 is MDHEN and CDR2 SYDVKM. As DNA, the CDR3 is TGTGCCAGCAGTCTGGACAGGGCTGGAAACACCATATATTTT. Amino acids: CASSLDRAGNTIYF.

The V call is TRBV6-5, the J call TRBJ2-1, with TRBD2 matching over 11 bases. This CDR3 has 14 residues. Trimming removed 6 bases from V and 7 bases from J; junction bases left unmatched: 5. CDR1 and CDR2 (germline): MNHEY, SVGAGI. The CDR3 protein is CASRLAGGLNEQFF. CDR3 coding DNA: TGTGCCAGCAGGCTAGCGGGGGGCCTTAATGAGCAGTTCTTC.

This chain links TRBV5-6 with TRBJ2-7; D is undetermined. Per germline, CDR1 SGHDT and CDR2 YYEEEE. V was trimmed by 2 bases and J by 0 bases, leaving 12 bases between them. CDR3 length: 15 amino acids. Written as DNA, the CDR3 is TGTGCCAGCAGCTTCACCGCCACTGGCTCCTACGAGCAGTACTTC. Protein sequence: CASSFTATGSYEQYF.

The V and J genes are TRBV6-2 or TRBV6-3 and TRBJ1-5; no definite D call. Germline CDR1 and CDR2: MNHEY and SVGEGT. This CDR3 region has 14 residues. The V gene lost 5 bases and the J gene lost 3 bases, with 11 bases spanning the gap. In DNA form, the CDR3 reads TGTGCCAGCAGTCGCCAGAATTCCAATCAGCCCCAGCATTTT. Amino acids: CASSRQNSNQPQHF.

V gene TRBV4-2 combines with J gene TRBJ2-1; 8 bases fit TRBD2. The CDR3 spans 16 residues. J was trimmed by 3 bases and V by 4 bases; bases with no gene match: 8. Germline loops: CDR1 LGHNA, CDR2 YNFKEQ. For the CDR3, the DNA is TGTGCCAGCAGCCCACAAAGCGGGGGTCTCTACAATGAGCAGTTCTTC. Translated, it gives CASSPQSGGLYNEQFF.

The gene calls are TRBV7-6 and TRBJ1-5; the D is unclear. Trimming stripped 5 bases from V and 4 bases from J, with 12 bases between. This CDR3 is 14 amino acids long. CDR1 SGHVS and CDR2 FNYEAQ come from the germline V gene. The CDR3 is CASSQSGRNQPQHF. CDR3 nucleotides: TGTGCCAGCAGCCAGTCCGGGAGGAATCAGCCCCAGCATTTT.

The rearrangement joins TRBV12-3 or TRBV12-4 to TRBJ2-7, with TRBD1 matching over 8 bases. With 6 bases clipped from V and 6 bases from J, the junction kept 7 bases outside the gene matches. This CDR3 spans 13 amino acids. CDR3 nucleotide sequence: TGTGCCAGCAGCGGACAGGGAGGCTCCGAGCAGTACTTC. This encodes CASSGQGGSEQYF.

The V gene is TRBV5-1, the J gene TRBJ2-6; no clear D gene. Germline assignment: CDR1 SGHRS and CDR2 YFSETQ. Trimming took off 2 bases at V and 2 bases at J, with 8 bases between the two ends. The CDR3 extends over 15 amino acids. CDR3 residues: CASSLLPPGANVLTF. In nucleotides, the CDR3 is TGCGCCAGCAGCTTACTGCCCCCTGGGGCCAACGTCCTGACTTTC.

CDR3 in amino acids: CASSPGYSYEQYF. The CDR3 nucleotides are TGTGCCAGCAGTCCCGGTTACTCCTACGAGCAGTACTTC. The genes are TRBV27 and TRBJ2-7; no reliable D call. Germline V gives CDR1 MNHEY, CDR2 SMNVEV (reference sequence). V was cut by 5 bases and J by 0 bases, with 8 bases left in between. The CDR3 contains 13 residues.

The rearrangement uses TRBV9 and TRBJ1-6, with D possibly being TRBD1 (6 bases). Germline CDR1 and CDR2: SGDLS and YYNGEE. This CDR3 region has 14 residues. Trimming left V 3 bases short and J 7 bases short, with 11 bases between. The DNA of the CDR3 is TGTGCCAGCAGCGGCCAAACAGGGAATTCACCCCTCCACTTT. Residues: CASSGQTGNSPLHF.

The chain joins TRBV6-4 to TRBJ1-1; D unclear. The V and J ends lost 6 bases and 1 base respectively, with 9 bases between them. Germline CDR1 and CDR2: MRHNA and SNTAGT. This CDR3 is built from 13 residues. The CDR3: CASSKTSNTEAFF. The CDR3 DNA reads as TGTGCCAGCAGCAAGACATCGAACACTGAAGCTTTCTTT.

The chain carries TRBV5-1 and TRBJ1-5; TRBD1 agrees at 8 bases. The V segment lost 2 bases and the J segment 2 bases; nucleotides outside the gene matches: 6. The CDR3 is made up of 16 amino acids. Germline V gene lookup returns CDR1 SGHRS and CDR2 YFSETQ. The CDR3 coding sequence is TGCGCCAGCAGCTTCTTACCGGGACAGGGCAATCAGCCCCAGCATTTT. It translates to CASSFLPGQGNQPQHF.

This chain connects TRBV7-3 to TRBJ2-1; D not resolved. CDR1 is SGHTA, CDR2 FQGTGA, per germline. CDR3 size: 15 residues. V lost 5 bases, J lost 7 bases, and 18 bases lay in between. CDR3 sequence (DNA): TGTGCCAGCAGCATAGACTCCTTACCGAGTAATGAGCAGTTCTTC. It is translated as CASSIDSLPSNEQFF. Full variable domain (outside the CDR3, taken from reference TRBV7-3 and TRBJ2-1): GAGVSQTPSNKVTEKGKYVELRCDPISGHTALYWYRQSLGQGPEFLIYFQGTGAADDSGLPNDRFFAVRPEGSVSTLKIQRTERGDSAVYLCASSIDSLPSNEQFFGPGTRLTVL.

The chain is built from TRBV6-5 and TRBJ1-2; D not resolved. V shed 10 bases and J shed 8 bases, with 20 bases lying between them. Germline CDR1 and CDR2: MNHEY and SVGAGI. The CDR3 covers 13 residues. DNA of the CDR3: TGTGCCACTCAAGCTCTCTCCTCTAGGGGCTACACCTTC. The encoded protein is CATQALSSRGYTF.

CDR3 DNA sequence: TGTGCCACCGGGGACAGCTCCTACGAGCAGTACTTC. As protein: CATGDSSYEQYF. The gene calls are TRBV24-1 and TRBJ2-7; 7 nucleotides line up with TRBD1. Trimming cost V 9 bases and J 0 bases; bases outside gene matches: 1. The germline V gene has CDR1 KGHDR and CDR2 SFDVKD. The CDR3 runs 12 residues.